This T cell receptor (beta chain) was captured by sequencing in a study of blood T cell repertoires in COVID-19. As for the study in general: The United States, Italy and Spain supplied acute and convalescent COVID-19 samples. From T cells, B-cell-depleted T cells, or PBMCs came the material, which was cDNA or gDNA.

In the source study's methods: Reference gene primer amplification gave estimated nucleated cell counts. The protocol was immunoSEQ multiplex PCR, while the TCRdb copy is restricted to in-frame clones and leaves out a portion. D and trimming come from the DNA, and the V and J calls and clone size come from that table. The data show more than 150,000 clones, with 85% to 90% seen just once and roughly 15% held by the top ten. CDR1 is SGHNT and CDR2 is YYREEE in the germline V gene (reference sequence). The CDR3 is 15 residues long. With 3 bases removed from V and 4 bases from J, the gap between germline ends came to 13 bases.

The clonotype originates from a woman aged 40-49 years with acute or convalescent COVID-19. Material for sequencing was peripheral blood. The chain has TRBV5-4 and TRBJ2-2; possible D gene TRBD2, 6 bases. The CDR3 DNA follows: TGTGCCAGCAGCTGGGGGACTGAACCCACCGGGGAGCTGTTTTTT. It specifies CASSWGTEPTGELFF.